Presented here are 20 T cell receptor beta chains from one specimen sequenced in a study of monozygotic twins with inflammatory bowel disease (dated by TCRdb to the late 2010s). Library preparation was by 5' RACE. Data came from an Illumina HiSeq 2500. Through TCRdb reprocessing, the reads give one entry per CDR3 protein sequence; DNA is omitted. The table of this sample itemizes 300,000 to 450,000 distinct CDR3 sequences. The top ten constitute 2.5% to 3% of the sample. The sample was blood. The source of these receptors is a human donor with ulcerative colitis or Crohn's disease, or a healthy co-twin of an affected twin (not recorded which).

CDR3 residues: CASSRRRFGGGASYNEQFF. This chain connects TRBV11-2 to TRBJ2-1; TCRdb lists TRBD2, though no DNA is available to test this call. Germline CDR1 SGHAT, CDR2 FQNNGV. The CDR3 sequence is 19 residues long.

The CDR3 sequence: CASKQGAYNSPLHF. The chain combines TRBV7-9 with TRBJ1-6; TCRdb selects TRBD1, and the lack of DNA leaves this call unchecked. CDR1 and CDR2 from the germline V gene are SEHNR and FQNEAQ (reference sequence). The CDR3 has 14 amino acids.

The rearrangement uses TRBV7-6 and TRBJ2-7; TCRdb outputs TRBD1, but without DNA this stays unchecked. The CDR3 spans 15 residues. Germline V gene sequence: CDR1 SGHVS, CDR2 FNYEAQ. CDR3 protein: CASSSQTGNSYEQYF.

The chain's CDR3 is CASSGGTAANTGELFF. This chain links TRBV9 with TRBJ2-2; the D call of TRBD1 rests on TCRdb alone, since no DNA is present to check it. This CDR3 contains 16 residues. Looked up from germline, CDR1 is SGDLS and CDR2 is YYNGEE.

This chain links TRBV7-8 with TRBJ2-7; TCRdb designates TRBD1, a call that cannot be tested without DNA. The length of the CDR3 is 15 residues. Germline V gene sequence: CDR1 SGHVS, CDR2 FQNEAQ. The CDR3 spells CASSRPGTGGEREYF.

The chain carries TRBV19 and TRBJ1-1; TCRdb's D gene call, TRBD1, goes unchecked for lack of DNA. CDR1 and CDR2 from the germline V gene are LNHDA and SQIVND (reference sequence). The CDR3 runs to 12 residues. Here the CDR3 reads CASSGAVTEAFF.

The rearrangement links TRBV6-1 to TRBJ2-7; the D call from TCRdb, TRBD1, cannot be confirmed without DNA. The germline gives CDR1 MNHNS, CDR2 SASEGT. This CDR3 is 15 amino acids long. CDR3 residues: CASSLILTLPNEQYF.

The CDR3 protein is CASSSYYGYTF. This rearrangement joins TRBV7-2 to TRBJ1-2. CDR3 size: 11 residues. The V gene's germline CDR1 is SGHTA and CDR2 FQGNSA.

This chain joins TRBV6-5 and TRBJ1-4. The CDR3 runs 15 residues. Germline lookup yields CDR1 MNHEY and CDR2 SVGAGI. Here the CDR3 reads CASSYGTARNEKLFF.

The chain employs TRBV7-9 and TRBJ2-1; TCRdb calls TRBD1, which cannot be checked without DNA. Germline V lookup: CDR1 SEHNR, CDR2 FQNEAQ (reference sequence). The CDR3 is made up of 14 amino acids. CDR3 loop: CASQTGDYWNEQFF.

This CDR3 is CASSLRGTDEQYF. The rearrangement links TRBV11-3 to TRBJ2-7. CDR1 is SGHNT, CDR2 YENEEA, per germline. This CDR3 is 13 amino acids long.

V is TRBV4-2 and J is TRBJ2-3; TCRdb returns TRBD1, unconfirmable since there is no DNA. The germline V gene has CDR1 LGHNA and CDR2 YNFKEQ. CDR3 length: 19 residues. The CDR3 loop reads CASSRKSVAGGGSTDTQYF.

The chain recombines TRBV24-1 with TRBJ2-3; as DNA is missing, the TRBD1 call by TCRdb cannot be tested. CDR3 size: 15 residues. Germline loops: CDR1 KGHDR, CDR2 SFDVKD. This CDR3 reads CAPQNPGQGTDTQYF.

The CDR3 spells CASTVGRSYYEQYF. V gene TRBV5-6 combines with J gene TRBJ2-7. Germline-derived CDR1 and CDR2 are SGHDT and YYEEEE. The CDR3 has 14 residues.

The chain combines TRBV4-3 with TRBJ2-1. The CDR3 is 13 amino acids. Germline values: CDR1 LGHNA, CDR2 YSLEER. The chain's CDR3 is CASSQDLYNEQFF.

V gene TRBV5-1 combines with J gene TRBJ2-7; TCRdb outputs TRBD1, but without DNA this stays unchecked. The CDR3 extends over 15 amino acids. In germline, CDR1 is SGHRS, CDR2 YFSETQ. This chain's CDR3 is CASSLDTGATYEQYF.

The rearrangement links TRBV20-1 to TRBJ2-5; the TCRdb call, TRBD1, lacks DNA for checking. CDR1 DFQATT and CDR2 SNEGSKA come from the germline V gene (reference sequence). The CDR3 length is 14 residues. CDR3: CSARDLAGFETQYF.

CDR3 sequence: CASSRSELVEQFF. The gene calls are TRBV2 and TRBJ2-1. This CDR3 comprises 13 residues. Germline CDR1 is SNHLY and CDR2 is FYNNEI.

The chain carries TRBV11-2 and TRBJ2-3; TCRdb names TRBD2, which stays unverified in the absence of DNA. The CDR3 runs 18 residues. Germline values: CDR1 SGHAT, CDR2 FQNNGV. This chain's CDR3 is CASSFRRLAGGRTDTQYF. Using reference TRBV11-2 and TRBJ2-3 for the parts outside the CDR3, the full variable domain is EAGVAQSPRYKIIEKRQSVAFWCNPISGHATLYWYQQILGQGPKLLIQFQNNGVVDDSQLPKDRFSAERLKGVDSTLKIQPAKLEDSAVYLCASSFRRLAGGRTDTQYFGPGTRLTVL.

CDR3 amino acids: CASSPSRDRVIGTQYF. The chain has TRBV12-3 or TRBV12-4 and TRBJ2-3; the TRBD1 assignment by TCRdb is unverifiable without DNA. This CDR3 has 16 amino acids.